Listed below are T cell receptor beta chains from one sample, sequenced in a study of T cell repertoires in cytomegalovirus infection. TCRdb re-called the reads through MiXCR, storing one row per CDR3 protein. The sample includes roughly 250,000 distinct CDR3 sequences, roughly 23% of them seen just once. Sequenced: CD8+ T cells from PBMCs. The receptor source for this set is a human donor in good health (CMV status not recorded). Some clones in this sample may be carry-over from other donors' samples. Each CDR3 is given with its conserved first and last residue. The order of the fields is J gene, V gene, D gene, clone size, CDR3 DNA, CDR3 protein. D genes are given only for firm matches. For some rows the clone size is stated as once, few or many, or as a class when expanded; others skip it.

j_call: TRBJ1-4
v_call: TRBV5-1
d_call: TRBD1
clone_size: few
cdr3_nt: TGCGCCAGCAGCCCACGGACAGGGGACGAAAAACTGTTTTTT
cdr3_aa: CASSPRTGDEKLFF

j_call: TRBJ1-1
v_call: TRBV12-3/TRBV12-4
d_call: TRBD1
clone_size: few
cdr3_nt: TGTGCCAGCAGTCTGCAGGGGGCGAGCACTGAAGCTTTCTTT
cdr3_aa: CASSLQGASTEAFF

j_call: TRBJ2-7
v_call: TRBV20-1
d_call: TRBD2
clone_size: -
cdr3_nt: TGCAGTGCTAGAGACGACGCGGGGGAGAATTACGAGCAGTACTTC
cdr3_aa: CSARDDAGENYEQYF

j_call: TRBJ1-2
v_call: TRBV27
d_call: -
clone_size: -
cdr3_nt: TGTGCCAGCAGTTTATTTTTTGACGGCTATGGCTACACCTTC
cdr3_aa: CASSLFFDGYGYTF

j_call: TRBJ2-2
v_call: TRBV28
d_call: TRBD1
clone_size: few
cdr3_nt: TGTGCCAGCAGTTTCAGGCGAGGGACAGGGCCCGGGGAGCTGTTTTTT
cdr3_aa: CASSFRRGTGPGELFF

j_call: TRBJ1-1
v_call: TRBV2
d_call: -
clone_size: -
cdr3_nt: TGTGCCAGCGGGGGTGAGGGGAGTGAAGCTTTCTTT
cdr3_aa: CASGGEGSEAFF

j_call: TRBJ2-2
v_call: TRBV29-1
d_call: -
clone_size: few
cdr3_nt: TGCAGCGTTCTAGGGGAGAACACCGGGGAGCTGTTTTTT
cdr3_aa: CSVLGENTGELFF

j_call: TRBJ2-2
v_call: TRBV19
d_call: TRBD2
clone_size: -
cdr3_nt: TGTGCCAGCTCTGCGGGGGGCAGTGGGGCCGGGGAGCTGTTTTTT
cdr3_aa: CASSAGGSGAGELFF

j_call: TRBJ1-4
v_call: TRBV12-3/TRBV12-4
d_call: TRBD1
clone_size: -
cdr3_nt: TGTGTCAGCAGCCACAGGGGGCGAAATGAAAAACTGTTTTTT
cdr3_aa: CVSSHRGRNEKLFF

j_call: TRBJ1-1
v_call: TRBV7-9
d_call: -
clone_size: many
cdr3_nt: TGTGCCAGCAGCCGAGTAGGCACTGAAGCTTTCTTT
cdr3_aa: CASSRVGTEAFF

j_call: TRBJ2-7
v_call: TRBV29-1
d_call: TRBD1
clone_size: -
cdr3_nt: TGCAGCGTTAGGCCCCAGGGGGCCTACGAGCAGTACTTC
cdr3_aa: CSVRPQGAYEQYF

j_call: TRBJ2-6
v_call: TRBV6-1
d_call: -
clone_size: many
cdr3_nt: TGTGCCAGCAGTGGGGGAAAACTCCTAGGAGGTCGGGCCAACGTCCTGACTTTC
cdr3_aa: CASSGGKLLGGRANVLTF

j_call: TRBJ2-7
v_call: TRBV14
d_call: TRBD1
clone_size: -
cdr3_nt: TGTGCCAGCAGCCAAGCCTGGGACAGGAGCTCCTACGAGCAGTACTTC
cdr3_aa: CASSQAWDRSSYEQYF

j_call: TRBJ2-1
v_call: TRBV12-3/TRBV12-4
d_call: -
clone_size: many
cdr3_nt: TGTGCCAGCAGTTTCAATTTGGCAGGGGAAGTATACAATGAGCAGTTCTTC
cdr3_aa: CASSFNLAGEVYNEQFF

j_call: TRBJ2-5
v_call: TRBV7-8
d_call: TRBD2
clone_size: many
cdr3_nt: TGTGCCAGCAGCTTATCGCTAGCGGGTCAAGAGACCCAGTACTTC
cdr3_aa: CASSLSLAGQETQYF

j_call: TRBJ2-5
v_call: TRBV4-1
d_call: -
clone_size: -
cdr3_nt: TGCGCCAGCAGCCAAGACGGGTGGGTCCAAGAGACCCAGTACTTC
cdr3_aa: CASSQDGWVQETQYF

j_call: TRBJ2-1
v_call: TRBV27
d_call: -
clone_size: few
cdr3_nt: TGTGCCAGCAGTTTAAACTGGGGAGTCTCCTACAATGAGCAGTTCTTC
cdr3_aa: CASSLNWGVSYNEQFF

j_call: TRBJ1-5
v_call: TRBV2
d_call: -
clone_size: -
cdr3_nt: TGTGCCAGCAGTGATGACATCACAGCCCAGCATTTT
cdr3_aa: CASSDDITAQHF